The rows below give T cell receptor beta chains drawn from one sample of a study of cytomegalovirus exposure and HLA in healthy donors. Clones were read by immunoSEQ multiplex PCR, and TCRdb kept only the in-frame ones, dropping some. The sample carries about 190,000 clones, about 80% recorded once. Source material: PBMCs. All receptors derive from a woman in her thirties in good health and CMV-seropositive. The CDR3 runs from the conserved cysteine through the conserved F or W. D genes are given only for firm matches. Clone size is shown for a subset of rows, as once, few, many or a class of expanded clone.

v_call: TRBV6-1
d_call: -
clone_size: few
j_call: TRBJ1-3
cdr3_nt: TGTGCCAGCAGTCCCCTCGGAAACACCATATATTTT
cdr3_aa: CASSPLGNTIYF

v_call: TRBV7-3
d_call: TRBD2
clone_size: -
j_call: TRBJ2-1
cdr3_nt: TGTGCCAGCTCTACAGCGGGAAGCTCCTACAATGAGCAGTTCTTC
cdr3_aa: CASSTAGSSYNEQFF

v_call: TRBV18
d_call: -
clone_size: -
j_call: TRBJ2-2
cdr3_nt: TGTGCCAGCTCAAATAGCGTTTCCACCGGGGAGCTGTTTTTT
cdr3_aa: CASSNSVSTGELFF

v_call: TRBV19
d_call: TRBD2
clone_size: -
j_call: TRBJ2-7
cdr3_nt: TGTGCCAGTAGTATAAGTCCGGGTGGCGGGAGAAGGCCCTACGAGCAGTACTTC
cdr3_aa: CASSISPGGGRRPYEQYF

v_call: TRBV7-6
d_call: TRBD1
clone_size: -
j_call: TRBJ2-1
cdr3_nt: TGTGCCAGCAGCAGACGCCCCGACAGGGTTGATGAGCAGTTCTTC
cdr3_aa: CASSRRPDRVDEQFF

v_call: TRBV5-1
d_call: -
clone_size: once
j_call: TRBJ2-1
cdr3_nt: TGCGCCAGCAGCCCGGAGGGTGCGGCATCCTACAATGAGCAGTTCTTC
cdr3_aa: CASSPEGAASYNEQFF

v_call: TRBV19
d_call: -
clone_size: -
j_call: TRBJ1-4
cdr3_nt: TGTGCCAGTAGAAACAGGGCGCTATCTGAAAAACTGTTTTTT
cdr3_aa: CASRNRALSEKLFF

v_call: TRBV15
d_call: TRBD1
clone_size: -
j_call: TRBJ2-7
cdr3_nt: TGTGCCACCAGCAGAGTAAGAGGCGGGACAGGGGTCTACGAGCAGTACTTC
cdr3_aa: CATSRVRGGTGVYEQYF

v_call: TRBV28
d_call: TRBD1
clone_size: once
j_call: TRBJ1-3
cdr3_nt: TGTGCCAGCAGCGCAGGGGGCATGGGAAACACCATATATTTT
cdr3_aa: CASSAGGMGNTIYF

v_call: TRBV14
d_call: -
clone_size: once
j_call: TRBJ2-7
cdr3_nt: TGTGCCAGCAGAACCAACGGGAGAGGCGAGCAGTACTTC
cdr3_aa: CASRTNGRGEQYF

v_call: TRBV30
d_call: TRBD1
clone_size: -
j_call: TRBJ1-1
cdr3_nt: TGTGCCTGGAGTCCTGACAGGGCGGTTGAAGCTTTCTTT
cdr3_aa: CAWSPDRAVEAFF

v_call: TRBV28
d_call: -
clone_size: -
j_call: TRBJ2-7
cdr3_nt: TGTGCCAGCACCAGGGGACCCAGCTCCTACGAGCAGTACTTC
cdr3_aa: CASTRGPSSYEQYF

v_call: TRBV27
d_call: -
clone_size: -
j_call: TRBJ2-2
cdr3_nt: TGTGCCAGCAGTTTATCGTGGCAGGGAAAAAACACCGGGGAGCTGTTTTTT
cdr3_aa: CASSLSWQGKNTGELFF

v_call: TRBV4-3
d_call: -
clone_size: -
j_call: TRBJ2-2
cdr3_nt: TGCGCCAGCAGCCAAGTAACAGGGAGTCGTGACACCGGGGAGCTGTTTTTT
cdr3_aa: CASSQVTGSRDTGELFF

v_call: TRBV6-6
d_call: -
clone_size: -
j_call: TRBJ2-1
cdr3_nt: TGTGCCAGCAGCCCCGCCCACTCCGAGGGTGAGCAGTTCTTC
cdr3_aa: CASSPAHSEGEQFF

v_call: TRBV9
d_call: -
clone_size: -
j_call: TRBJ2-2
cdr3_nt: TGTGCCAGCAGGGCGGCGGCGAACACCGGGGAGCTGTTTTTT
cdr3_aa: CASRAAANTGELFF

v_call: TRBV30
d_call: -
clone_size: -
j_call: TRBJ2-1
cdr3_nt: TGTGCCTGGAGCTCGGTTTGGTACGAGCAGTTCTTC
cdr3_aa: CAWSSVWYEQFF

v_call: TRBV7-9
d_call: -
clone_size: -
j_call: TRBJ1-2
cdr3_nt: TGTTCCAGCAGCTTGCAAGAGGTTGGGGGCTACACCTTC
cdr3_aa: CSSSLQEVGGYTF